Below, one TCR beta chain is given with its context. As yet, its antigen is unknown. These data originate in a study of a mutant IDH1 vaccine in newly diagnosed glioma. Study-wide background: Patients underwent eight vaccinations, which took place in weeks 1, 3, 5, 7, 11, 15, 19 and 23. Patients received vaccination from 4-6 weeks after radiotherapy alone, or with temozolomide cycles. Before enrollment, patients got radiotherapy alone, temozolomide alone, or mostly the combination. Study observations and caveats: Of all patients, around 94% showed vaccine-induced immune responses.

The protocol was immunoSEQ multiplex PCR, while the TCRdb copy is restricted to in-frame clones and leaves out a portion. The sample has about 40,000 clones; approximately 76% are singletons. The CDR3 is 13 residues long. Germline V CDR1 and CDR2: MNHEY, SVGAGI. V was shortened by 5 bases and J by 8 bases, with 15 bases between the two germline ends. Indicated time point: week 23, last vaccination. Every single dose of the vaccine, 300 ug of mutant IDH1 20-mer peptide, came with topical imiquimod. Sequences were derived from PBMCs, sampled from a glioma patient whose treatment included an IDH1 peptide vaccine. This chain uses TRBV6-5 with TRBJ1-2; tentatively, D is TRBD1 (5 bases). The origin of this receptor is a man between 50 and 59 years old with glioma. The CDR3 loop reads CASSAQGPGGYTF. CDR3 coding DNA: TGTGCCAGCAGTGCTCAGGGACCTGGGGGCTACACCTTC.